This T cell receptor beta chain stems from a study of glioma-infiltrating T cells (dated by TCRdb to about 2016). Regarding the research as a whole: TCR alpha- and beta-chain repertoires were sequenced from glioma tissue, non-neoplastic brain tissue and matched peripheral blood mononuclear cells. Each tissue-infiltrating repertoire was compared with the same patient's peripheral blood repertoire to measure divergence between tissue and blood T-cell populations. The paired cohort comprised three low-grade glioma patients, under 10 primary glioblastoma patients and three non-glioma patients contributing non-neoplastic brain tissue. General findings and caveats noted by the study authors: VJ-independent divergence between tissue and blood was lower than expected in non-neoplastic patients but higher than expected in all gliomas, particularly low-grade gliomas. Only a very small number of CDR3 sequences turned up in both tissue and blood, a result put down to high CDR3 diversity combined with limited sampling. Group comparisons rested on small numbers: three non-neoplastic, three low-grade glioma and eight glioblastoma patients.

The trim is 1 base for V and 5 bases for J, with a gap of 17 bases between the germline ends. The CDR3 covers 15 residues, taking in both the cysteine and the phenylalanine. The sequence is cut down to CDR3 DNA, 45 bases in frame from base 1. The germline V gene (reference sequence) provides CDR1 DFQATT and CDR2 SNEGSKA. The iRepertoire nested amplicon-rescue multiplex PCR (arm-PCR) platform was used to amplify TCR alpha and beta CDR3 regions from RNA. One-step reverse transcription and amplification used roughly 100-450 ng of tissue mRNA or PBMC total RNA as input. Following bead purification, Illumina adapters were added through a secondary multiplex PCR, and the libraries were then gel-purified between 200 and 400 bp. The libraries contained internal 6-nucleotide barcodes that were used for demultiplexing. Sequencing of the libraries was done on an Illumina MiSeq using 2x220 or 2x250 nucleotide paired-end reads. From the authors' description of their analysis: Paired reads were merged using FLASH 1.2.11 and aligned with BWA-MEM to the GRCh37 human genome, and TRA and TRB reads were then extracted. An IMGT-derived reference of cassette sequences and CDR3 motifs, with pseudogenes included, was used for V and J assignment. Three-frame translation of reads was performed, and productive CDR3s were defined as those with a C...FGXG motif and no stop codons. Unique combinations of V-J cassette pair and CDR3 amino acid sequence were defined as clonotypes. Hamming distance filtering was applied to reads, with thresholds set by the sequence error rate of each sample in mapped regions. Using fastp at Q25 and MiXCR, TCRdb reprocessed the public reads and kept productive beta chains. For every CDR3 protein sequence, its rows merge into one entry that carries the most common genes and DNA. TCRdb, not the authors, supplied the V and J calls. The table for this sample lists 170,000 or so distinct CDR3 sequences; around 40% of them were counted only once. The top ten constitute roughly 5.2% of the sample.

Details on this clonotype: Its antigen is unknown. It has no much larger one-base neighbor in the sample; base qualities were not kept.

This receptor was identified in a human donor with low-grade glioma or glioblastoma, undergoing nonglioma brain surgery, or in good health (not recorded which). The sequence links TRBV20-1 to TRBJ1-2; a tentative D call is TRBD1 (6 bases match). Sequenced: glioma tissue, nonneoplastic brain tissue, or PBMCs (not recorded which). The nucleotides read TGCAGTGCTAGAGTACAGGGAAGCGTAAAATATGGCTACACCTTC. It translates to CSARVQGSVKYGYTF.